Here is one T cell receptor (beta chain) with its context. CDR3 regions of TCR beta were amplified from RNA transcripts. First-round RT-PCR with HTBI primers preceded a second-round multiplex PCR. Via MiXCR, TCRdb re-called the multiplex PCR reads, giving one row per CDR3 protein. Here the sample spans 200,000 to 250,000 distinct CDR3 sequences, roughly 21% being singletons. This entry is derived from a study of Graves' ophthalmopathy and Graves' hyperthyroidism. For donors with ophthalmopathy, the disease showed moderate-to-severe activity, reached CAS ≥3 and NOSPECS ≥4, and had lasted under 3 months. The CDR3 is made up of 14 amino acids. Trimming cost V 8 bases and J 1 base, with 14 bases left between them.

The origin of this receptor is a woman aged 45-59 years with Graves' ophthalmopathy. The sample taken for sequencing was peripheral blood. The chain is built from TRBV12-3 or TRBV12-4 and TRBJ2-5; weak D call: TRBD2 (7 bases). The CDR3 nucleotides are TGTGCCAGCGCCCGGGGGGCATTCCAAGAGACCCAGTACTTC. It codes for CASARGAFQETQYF.